One sample yielded the 14 T cell receptor beta chains listed below, sequenced in a study of blood T cell repertoires in COVID-19. The method was immunoSEQ multiplex PCR; TCRdb's version includes in-frame clones alone and lacks a portion of them. Of roughly 310,000 clones in the sample, 90% were seen once. Specimen: PBMCs or T cells enriched from blood (not recorded which). The receptors come from a man aged 60 to 75 who had recovered from COVID-19.

This clone was seen once. The rearrangement joins TRBV5-5 to TRBJ1-6; D gene unclear. The germline V gene encodes CDR1 SGHKS and CDR2 YYEKEE (reference sequence). Between the trimmed V and J ends, which lost 2 bases and 17 bases, there was a span of 11 bases. CDR3 length: 11 residues. Written as DNA, the CDR3 is TGTGCCAGCAGCTTCCCTGGGCGTGTCCACTTT. Its protein is CASSFPGRVHF.

J is TRBJ2-2 and V is TRBV6-2 or TRBV6-3, with 8 bases matching TRBD2. This CDR3 region has 13 residues. Germline V lookup: CDR1 MNHEY, CDR2 SVGEGT. V shed 5 bases and J 6 bases; nucleotides not matched to a gene: 2. This CDR3 is CASSPGGAGELFF. Here the CDR3 DNA reads TGTGCCAGCAGTCCCGGGGGGGCCGGGGAGCTGTTTTTT.

The chain recombines TRBV6-5 with TRBJ1-4; D is undetermined. Germline CDR1 MNHEY, CDR2 SVGAGI. There are 14 residues in the CDR3. V lost 5 bases, J lost 7 bases, and 14 bases lay in between. CDR3 nucleotides: TGTGCCAGCAGTACCTCCCCGGGTTCTGAAAAACTGTTTTTT. Amino acid sequence: CASSTSPGSEKLFF.

The CDR3 sequence is CASGQGNSPLHF. Written as DNA, the CDR3 is TGTGCGTCGGGACAGGGGAATTCACCCCTCCACTTT. The V call is TRBV2, the J call TRBJ1-6, with 10 bases identical to TRBD1. CDR3 length: 12 residues. Germline V gene lookup returns CDR1 SNHLY and CDR2 FYNNEI.

This clone was detected once. The chain employs TRBV27 and TRBJ2-7, with D tentatively TRBD1 (6 bases). From germline, CDR1 is MNHEY and CDR2 SMNVEV (reference sequence). This CDR3 has 14 amino acids. V was clipped by 8 bases and J by 1 base, with 15 bases between them. The CDR3 region is CASSLRGLSYEQYF. Written as DNA, the CDR3 is TGTGCCAGCTCCCTGAGGGGGTTGTCCTACGAGCAGTACTTC.

The V gene is TRBV3-1 (or the pseudogene TRBV3-2), the J gene TRBJ2-1, with a weak D call TRBD2 (6 bases). This CDR3 has 16 residues. V lost 6 bases and J lost 3, with 18 bases in between. Per germline, CDR1 LGHDT and CDR2 YNNKEL (reference sequence). CDR3: CASSLDYLRLYNEQFF. The DNA of the CDR3 is TGTGCCAGCAGTCTGGACTACCTCAGACTCTACAATGAGCAGTTCTTC.

The J gene is TRBJ1-1, the V gene TRBV18; TRBD1 aligns across 11 bases. The trim removed 0 bases at V and 1 base at J, leaving 7 bases unmatched. CDR1 KGHSH and CDR2 LQKENI come from the germline V gene. The CDR3 has 18 residues. The CDR3 region is CASSPPWTGGYRNTEAFF. DNA for the CDR3: TGTGCCAGCTCACCACCTTGGACAGGGGGCTATAGGAACACTGAAGCTTTCTTT.

The V and J genes are TRBV9 and TRBJ1-2; weak D call: TRBD1 (5 bases). V was trimmed by 2 bases and J by 8 bases, leaving 13 bases between them. Germline lookup yields CDR1 SGDLS and CDR2 YYNGEE. The CDR3 covers 13 residues. CDR3 protein: CASSVDTRRGYTF. In nucleotides, the CDR3 is TGTGCCAGCAGCGTGGACACCCGACGGGGCTACACCTTC.

The chain links TRBV13 to TRBJ2-1, with TRBD1 matching over 7 bases. Germline CDR1 reads PRHDT; CDR2 reads FYEKMQ (reference sequence). CDR3 length equals 15 residues. Trimming cost V 5 bases and J 0 bases; bases outside gene matches: 4. This chain's CDR3 is CASSTTGSSYNEQFF. DNA for the CDR3: TGTGCCAGCAGCACGACAGGGAGCTCCTACAATGAGCAGTTCTTC.

The CDR3 DNA is TGCGCCAGCACCGAAATCAGGGGGCAGGGGTACGAGCAGTACTTC. Residues: CASTEIRGQGYEQYF. V and J are TRBV5-1 and TRBJ2-7; 8 nucleotides align to TRBD1. Unmatched junction bases numbered 12, after V lost 6 bases and J lost 4 bases. CDR1 and CDR2 (germline): SGHRS, YFSETQ. The CDR3 is made up of 15 amino acids.

The genes are TRBV7-9 and TRBJ2-7; 7 nucleotides align to TRBD2. Germline lookup yields CDR1 SEHNR and CDR2 FQNEAQ (reference sequence). The CDR3 extends over 17 amino acids. The ends lost 4 bases at V and 1 base at J; junction bases unmatched: 13. This CDR3 reads CASSYERRGTWSYEQYF. DNA for the CDR3: TGTGCCAGCAGCTACGAGAGGCGGGGGACCTGGTCCTACGAGCAGTACTTC.

The rearrangement uses TRBV2 and TRBJ1-6, with 8 bases identical to TRBD1. Germline V lookup: CDR1 SNHLY, CDR2 FYNNEI. The CDR3 is 13 residues long. With 10 bases clipped from V and 8 bases from J, the junction kept 7 bases outside the gene matches. The CDR3 spells CATKDREDSPLHF. The CDR3 region has the DNA TGTGCCACCAAGGACAGGGAGGATTCACCCCTCCACTTT.

The gene calls are TRBV24-1 and TRBJ2-3, with D possibly TRBD2 on 5 matching bases. The CDR3 runs 20 residues. CDR1 KGHDR and CDR2 SFDVKD come from the germline V gene. V gave up 5 bases and J gave up 2 bases, with 28 bases separating them. Written as DNA, the CDR3 is TGTGCCACCAGTGGTATTCCTTTGCCCGGTGTGGGAGCCTACACAGATACGCAGTATTTT. The encoded protein is CATSGIPLPGVGAYTDTQYF.

The rearrangement joins TRBV19 to TRBJ1-1; D is undetermined. Germline CDR1 is LNHDA and CDR2 is SQIVND (reference sequence). V was clipped by 6 bases and J by 3 bases, with 17 bases between them. The CDR3 loop spans 15 amino acids. CDR3 residues: CASRVFGLSDTEAFF. CDR3 in DNA: TGTGCCAGTAGGGTTTTCGGACTATCGGACACTGAAGCTTTCTTT.